The subject of this entry is one T cell receptor (beta chain). Antigen unknown. The CDR3 has 17 amino acids. Germline CDR1 and CDR2: GTSNPN and SVGIG (reference sequence). Trimming removed 5 bases at V and 0 bases at J, with 22 bases between. The data are from a study of multiple sclerosis patients with progressive multifocal leukoencephalopathy. Study-level findings and limits: Whether JC virus or general immunocompromise explains the findings remained unclear. Expanded clones at PML onset predated and persisted through natalizumab therapy.

Some clones are missing from TCRdb's copy, which holds only in-frame ones; the method was immunoSEQ multiplex PCR. The table records under 30,000 clones, about 91% of them present only once. Time point indicated: about a year of natalizumab therapy. Multiple sclerosis patients on natalizumab who never developed PML served as longitudinally sampled controls. J is TRBJ1-2 and V is TRBV30; tentatively, D is TRBD1 (6 bases). The receptor comes from a man between 25 and 39 years old with multiple sclerosis. The sequenced sample was PBMCs, obtained from a patient treated with natalizumab. DNA of the CDR3: TGTGCCTGGCGAGTATCGGGACACGGACATTCTAACTATGGCTACACCTTC. Translation: CAWRVSGHGHSNYGYTF.